This T cell receptor (beta chain) was documented in a study of blood T cell repertoires in COVID-19. With V trimmed by 5 bases and J by 7 bases, 6 bases remained unmatched. CDR3 length: 15 amino acids. Germline CDR1 and CDR2: SGHTA and FQGNSA. The protocol was immunoSEQ multiplex PCR, while the TCRdb copy is restricted to in-frame clones and leaves out a portion. This table holds fewer than 300,000 clones, approximately 82% found once. The rearrangement uses TRBV7-2 and TRBJ1-6; 9 bases match TRBD1. The TCR comes from a woman younger than 30 with acute or convalescent COVID-19. What was sequenced was peripheral blood. The CDR3 spells CASSTRTGVNSPLHF. CDR3 bases: TGTGCCAGCAGCACCAGGACAGGGGTCAATTCACCCCTCCACTTT.